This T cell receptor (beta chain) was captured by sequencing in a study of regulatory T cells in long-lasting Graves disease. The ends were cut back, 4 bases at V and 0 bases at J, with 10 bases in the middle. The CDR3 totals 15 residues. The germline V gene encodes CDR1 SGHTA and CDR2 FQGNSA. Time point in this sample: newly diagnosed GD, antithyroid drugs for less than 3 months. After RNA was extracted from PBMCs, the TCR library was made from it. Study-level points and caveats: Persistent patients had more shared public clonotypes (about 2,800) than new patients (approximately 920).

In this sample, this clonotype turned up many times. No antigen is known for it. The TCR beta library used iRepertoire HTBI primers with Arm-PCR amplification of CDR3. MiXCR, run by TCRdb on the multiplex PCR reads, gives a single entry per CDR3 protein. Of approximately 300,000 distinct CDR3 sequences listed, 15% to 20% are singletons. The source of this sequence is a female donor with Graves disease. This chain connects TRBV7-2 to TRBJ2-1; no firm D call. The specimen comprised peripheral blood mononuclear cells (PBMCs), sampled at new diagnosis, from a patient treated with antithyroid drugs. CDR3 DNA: TGTGCCAGCAGCTATGACTGGGCCTCCTACAATGAGCAGTTCTTC. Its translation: CASSYDWASYNEQFF. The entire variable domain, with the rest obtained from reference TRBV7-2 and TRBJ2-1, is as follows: GAGVSQSPSNKVTEKGKDVELRCDPISGHTALYWYRQSLGQGLEFLIYFQGNSAPDKSGLPSDRFSAERTGGSVSTLTIQRTQQEDSAVYLCASSYDWASYNEQFFGPGTRLTVL.